The clone carrying this T cell receptor (beta chain) was counted only a few times. Its antigen is as yet unknown. The sample comes from a study of beta chain features in type 1 diabetes. About the research overall: About 110,000,000 sorted cells were examined across all samples. Study-level points and caveats: When Type 1 diabetes patients were examined, their TCRB CDR3s proved moderately but significantly shorter in all four CD4+ subsets.

CDR1 is SGHDN, CDR2 FVKESK, per germline. The V end was cut by 0 bases, the J end by 0 bases, with 12 bases between. The CDR3 is 16 amino acids. Sorted cells reached over 95% purity in every population. Expressed TCRB transcripts were sequenced, since all the RNA that had been isolated was reverse transcribed. Measured with immunoSEQ multiplex PCR; TCRdb has only the in-frame clones, and not every one. Of 130,000 to 150,000 clones in the sample, roughly a tenth were seen once. The TCR comes from a young man in good health. The chain has TRBV14 and TRBJ2-7, with a possible D match to TRBD1 (5 bases). Sequencing was carried out using central memory CD4+ T cells from blood. CDR3 sequence: CASSQDLQGFSYEQYF. CDR3 bases: TGTGCCAGCAGCCAAGATCTCCAGGGCTTCTCCTACGAGCAGTACTTC.